The sequence of this T cell receptor beta chain was determined in a study of blood T cell repertoires in COVID-19. Per the original data handling: Cell counts per sample came from amplifying reference gene primers. Assay: immunoSEQ multiplex PCR; the TCRdb copy retains only in-frame clones and omits some. From that table come the V and J calls and clone size; the DNA was used to work out D and trimming. This table holds 190,000 or so clones, more than 75% found once. Specimen: peripheral blood. This clonotype was sampled from a man aged 35 to 55 with active or convalescent COVID-19.

This CDR3 reads CASSLDPGETQYF. The CDR3 DNA reads as TGTGCCAGCAGCTTAGATCCAGGGGAGACCCAGTACTTC. The chain couples TRBV7-2 to TRBJ2-5; a weak D match, TRBD1 (5 bases). V was clipped by 1 base and J by 5 bases, with 8 bases between them. There are 13 residues in the CDR3. Germline values: CDR1 SGHTA, CDR2 FQGNSA. Filled out from reference TRBV7-2 and TRBJ2-5, the complete variable domain reads GAGVSQSPSNKVTEKGKDVELRCDPISGHTALYWYRQSLGQGLEFLIYFQGNSAPDKSGLPSDRFSAERTGGSVSTLTIQRTQQEDSAVYLCASSLDPGETQYFGPGTRLLVL.